This TCR beta chain was found in a study of blood T cell repertoires in COVID-19. Study as a whole: Spain, Italy and the United States supplied samples that represented acute and convalescent COVID-19.

V gave up 4 bases and J gave up 7 bases; unmatched junction bases: 8. This CDR3 is built from 14 residues. Germline lookup yields CDR1 MRHNA and CDR2 SNTAGT. Repertoires were generated with immunoSEQ multiplex PCR, while TCRdb's copy carries only in-frame clones and drops some. The top ten hold around 1.2% of the sample, which has approximately 200,000 clones, 75% to 90% seen once. The V gene is TRBV6-4, the J gene TRBJ1-1; 8 bases match TRBD1. The sequence came from a man aged 30 to 39 with acute or convalescent COVID-19. Sequencing was carried out using peripheral blood. The chain's CDR3 is CASSAEQGVGEAFF. The CDR3 DNA reads as TGTGCCAGCAGTGCCGAACAGGGGGTCGGTGAAGCTTTCTTT.